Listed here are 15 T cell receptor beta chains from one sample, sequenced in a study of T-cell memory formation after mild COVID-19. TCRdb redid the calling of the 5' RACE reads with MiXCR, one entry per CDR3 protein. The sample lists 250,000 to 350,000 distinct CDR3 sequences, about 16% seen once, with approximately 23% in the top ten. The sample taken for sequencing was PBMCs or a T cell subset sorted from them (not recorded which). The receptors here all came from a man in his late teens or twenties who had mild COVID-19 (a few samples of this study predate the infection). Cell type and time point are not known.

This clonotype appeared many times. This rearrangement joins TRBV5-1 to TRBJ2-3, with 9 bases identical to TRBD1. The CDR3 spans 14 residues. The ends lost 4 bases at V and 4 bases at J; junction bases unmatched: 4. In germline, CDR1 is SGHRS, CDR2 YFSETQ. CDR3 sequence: CASSHTGGADTQYF. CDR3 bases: TGCGCCAGCAGCCACACAGGGGGCGCAGATACGCAGTATTTT.

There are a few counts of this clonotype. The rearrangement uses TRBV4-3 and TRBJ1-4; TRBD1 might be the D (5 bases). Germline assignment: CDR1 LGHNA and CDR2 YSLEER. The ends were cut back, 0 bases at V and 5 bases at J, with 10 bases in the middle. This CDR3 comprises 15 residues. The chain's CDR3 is CASSQDAGPNEKLFF. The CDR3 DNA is TGCGCCAGCAGCCAAGATGCAGGGCCCAATGAAAAACTGTTTTTT.

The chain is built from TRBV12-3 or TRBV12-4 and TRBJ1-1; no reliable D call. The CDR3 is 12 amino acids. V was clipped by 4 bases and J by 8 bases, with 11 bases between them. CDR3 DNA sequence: TGTGCCAGCAGTTCACTACGGAGAGAAGCTTTCTTT. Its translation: CASSSLRREAFF.

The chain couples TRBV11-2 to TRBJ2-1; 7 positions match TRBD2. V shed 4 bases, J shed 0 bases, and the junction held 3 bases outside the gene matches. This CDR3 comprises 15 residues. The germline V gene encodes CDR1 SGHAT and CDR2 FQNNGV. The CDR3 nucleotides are TGTGCCAGCAGCTCTCCGGGGGGCTCCTACAATGAGCAGTTCTTC. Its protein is CASSSPGGSYNEQFF.

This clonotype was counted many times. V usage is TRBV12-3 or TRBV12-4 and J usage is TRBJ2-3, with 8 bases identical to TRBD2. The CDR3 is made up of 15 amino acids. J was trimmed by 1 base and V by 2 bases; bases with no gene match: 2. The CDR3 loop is CASSLWRGGTDTQYF. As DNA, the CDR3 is TGTGCCAGCAGTTTATGGCGGGGGGGCACAGATACGCAGTATTTT.

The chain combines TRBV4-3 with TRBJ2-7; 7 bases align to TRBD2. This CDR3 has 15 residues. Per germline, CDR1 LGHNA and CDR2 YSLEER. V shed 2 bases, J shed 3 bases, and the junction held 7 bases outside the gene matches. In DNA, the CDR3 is TGCGCCAGCAGCCAAAGATTGGGGGGGTTCTACGAGCAGTACTTC. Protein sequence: CASSQRLGGFYEQYF.

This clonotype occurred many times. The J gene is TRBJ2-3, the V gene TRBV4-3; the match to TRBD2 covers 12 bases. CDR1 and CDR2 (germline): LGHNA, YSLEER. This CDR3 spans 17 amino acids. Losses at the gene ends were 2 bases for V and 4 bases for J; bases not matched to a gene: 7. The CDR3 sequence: CASSQSAGLAGSDTQYF. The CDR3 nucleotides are TGCGCCAGCAGCCAATCGGCCGGACTAGCGGGGTCAGATACGCAGTATTTT.

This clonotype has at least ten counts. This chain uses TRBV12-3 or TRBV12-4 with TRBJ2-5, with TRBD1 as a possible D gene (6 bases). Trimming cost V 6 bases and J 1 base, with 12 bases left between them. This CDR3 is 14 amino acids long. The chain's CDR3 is CASSIGQLQETQYF. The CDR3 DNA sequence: TGTGCCAGCAGCATCGGACAGCTCCAAGAGACCCAGTACTTC.

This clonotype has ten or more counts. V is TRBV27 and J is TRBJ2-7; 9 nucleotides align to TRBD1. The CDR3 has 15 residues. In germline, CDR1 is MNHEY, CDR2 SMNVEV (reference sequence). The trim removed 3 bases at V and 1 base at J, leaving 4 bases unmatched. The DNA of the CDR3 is TGTGCCAGCAGTTTGGGGACAGGGCTATCCTACGAGCAGTACTTC. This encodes CASSLGTGLSYEQYF.

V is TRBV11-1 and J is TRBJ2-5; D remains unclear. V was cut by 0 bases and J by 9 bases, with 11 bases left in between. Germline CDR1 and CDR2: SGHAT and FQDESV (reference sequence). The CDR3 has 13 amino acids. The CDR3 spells CASSLARYEAQYF. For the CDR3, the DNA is TGTGCCAGCAGCTTAGCGCGTTATGAGGCCCAGTACTTC.

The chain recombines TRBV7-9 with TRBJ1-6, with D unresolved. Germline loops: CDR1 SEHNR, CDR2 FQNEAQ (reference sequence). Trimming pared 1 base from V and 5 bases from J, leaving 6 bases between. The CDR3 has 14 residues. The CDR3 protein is CASSLGSDNSPLHF. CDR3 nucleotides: TGTGCCAGCAGCTTAGGTTCAGATAATTCACCCCTCCACTTT.

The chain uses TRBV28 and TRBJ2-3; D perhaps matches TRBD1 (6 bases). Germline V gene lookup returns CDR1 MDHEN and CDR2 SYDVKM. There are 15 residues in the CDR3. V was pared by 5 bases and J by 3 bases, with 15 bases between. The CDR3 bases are TGTGCCAGCAGTACGATAGGGGGACCAACAGATACGCAGTATTTT. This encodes CASSTIGGPTDTQYF.

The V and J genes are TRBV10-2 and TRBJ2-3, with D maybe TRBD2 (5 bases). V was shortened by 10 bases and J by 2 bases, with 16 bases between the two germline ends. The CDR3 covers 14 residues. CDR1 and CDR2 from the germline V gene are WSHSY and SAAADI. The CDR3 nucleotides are TGCGCCACTGCAACTAGTCACCTCACAGATACGCAGTATTTT. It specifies CATATSHLTDTQYF.

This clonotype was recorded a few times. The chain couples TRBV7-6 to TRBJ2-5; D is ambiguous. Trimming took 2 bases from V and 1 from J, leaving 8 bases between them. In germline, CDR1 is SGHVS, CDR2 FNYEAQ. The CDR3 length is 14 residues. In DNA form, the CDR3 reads TGTGCCAGCAGCTTAAGAATATTCCAAGAGACCCAGTACTTC. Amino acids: CASSLRIFQETQYF.

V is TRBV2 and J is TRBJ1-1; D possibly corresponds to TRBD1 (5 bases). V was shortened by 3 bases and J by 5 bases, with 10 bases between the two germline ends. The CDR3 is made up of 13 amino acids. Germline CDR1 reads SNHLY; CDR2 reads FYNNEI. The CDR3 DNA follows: TGTGCCAGCAGTGATTGGGCAGGGACTGAAGCTTTCTTT. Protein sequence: CASSDWAGTEAFF.